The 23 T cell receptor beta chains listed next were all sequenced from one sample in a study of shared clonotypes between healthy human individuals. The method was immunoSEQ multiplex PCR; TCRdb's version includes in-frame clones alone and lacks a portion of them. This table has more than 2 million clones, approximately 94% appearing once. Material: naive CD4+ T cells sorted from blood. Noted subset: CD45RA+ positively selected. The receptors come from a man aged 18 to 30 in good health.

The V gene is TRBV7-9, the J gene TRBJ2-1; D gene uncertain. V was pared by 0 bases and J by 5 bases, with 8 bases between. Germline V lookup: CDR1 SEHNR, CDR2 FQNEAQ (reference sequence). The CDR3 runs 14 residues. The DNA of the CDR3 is TGTGCCAGCAGCTTAGCGGCGCAAAACAATGAGCAGTTCTTC. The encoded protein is CASSLAAQNNEQFF.

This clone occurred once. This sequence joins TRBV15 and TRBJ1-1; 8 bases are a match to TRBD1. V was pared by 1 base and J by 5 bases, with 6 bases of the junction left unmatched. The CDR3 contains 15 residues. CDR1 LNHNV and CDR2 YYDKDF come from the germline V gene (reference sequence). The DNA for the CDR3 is TGTGCCACCAGCAGAGGGGCAGGGGGCAAGACTGAAGCTTTCTTT. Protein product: CATSRGAGGKTEAFF.

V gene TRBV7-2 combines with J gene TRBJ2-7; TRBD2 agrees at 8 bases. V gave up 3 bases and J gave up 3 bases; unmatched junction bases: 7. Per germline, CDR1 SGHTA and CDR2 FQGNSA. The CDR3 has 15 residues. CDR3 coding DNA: TGTGCCAGCAGCTTTGCAGCGGGAGTGGGCTACGAGCAGTACTTC. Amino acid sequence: CASSFAAGVGYEQYF.

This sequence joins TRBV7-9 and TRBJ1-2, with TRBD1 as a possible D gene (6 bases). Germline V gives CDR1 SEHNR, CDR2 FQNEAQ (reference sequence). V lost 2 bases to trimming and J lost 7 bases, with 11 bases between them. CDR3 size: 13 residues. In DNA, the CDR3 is TGTGCCAGCAGCTTACCTTACAGGGTTGGCTACACCTTC. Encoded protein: CASSLPYRVGYTF.

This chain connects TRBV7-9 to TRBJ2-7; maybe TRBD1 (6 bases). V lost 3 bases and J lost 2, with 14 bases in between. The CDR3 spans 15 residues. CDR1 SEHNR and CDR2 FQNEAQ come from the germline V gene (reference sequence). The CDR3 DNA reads TGTGCCAGCAGCTTTACAGGGTCCGGGACCTACGAGCAGTACTTC. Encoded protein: CASSFTGSGTYEQYF.

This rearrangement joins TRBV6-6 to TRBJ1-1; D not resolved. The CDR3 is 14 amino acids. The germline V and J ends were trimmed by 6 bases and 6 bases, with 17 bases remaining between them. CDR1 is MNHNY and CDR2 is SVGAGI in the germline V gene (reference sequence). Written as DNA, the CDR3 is TGTGCCAGCAGCCAAATCTTCGGGGTGGCTGAAGCTTTCTTT. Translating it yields CASSQIFGVAEAFF.

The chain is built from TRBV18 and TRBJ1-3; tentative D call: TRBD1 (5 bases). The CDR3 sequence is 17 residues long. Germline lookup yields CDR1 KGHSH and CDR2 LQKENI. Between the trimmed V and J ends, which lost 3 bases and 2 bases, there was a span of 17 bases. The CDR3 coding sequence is TGTGCCAGCTCACCCAATCGGGACTTTCCCCCTGGAAACACCATATATTTT. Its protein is CASSPNRDFPPGNTIYF.

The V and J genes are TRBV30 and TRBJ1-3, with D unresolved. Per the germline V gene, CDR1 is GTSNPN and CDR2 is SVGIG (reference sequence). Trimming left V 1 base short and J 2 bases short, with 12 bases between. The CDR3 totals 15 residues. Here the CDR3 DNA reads TGTGCCTGGAGTGACGACCGCCTGGCTGGAAACACCATATATTTT. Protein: CAWSDDRLAGNTIYF.

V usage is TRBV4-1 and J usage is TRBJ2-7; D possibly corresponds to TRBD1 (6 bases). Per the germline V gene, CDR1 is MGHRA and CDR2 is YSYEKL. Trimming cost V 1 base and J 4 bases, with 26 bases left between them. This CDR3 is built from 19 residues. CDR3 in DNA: TGCGCCAGCAGCCAAGCCCCCGCCGGGACAAGAGGTGGGATTTACGAGCAGTACTTC. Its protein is CASSQAPAGTRGGIYEQYF.

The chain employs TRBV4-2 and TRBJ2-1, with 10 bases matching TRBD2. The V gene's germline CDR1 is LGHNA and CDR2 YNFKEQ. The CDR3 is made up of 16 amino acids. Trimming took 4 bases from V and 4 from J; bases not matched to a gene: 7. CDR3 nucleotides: TGTGCCAGCAGCCTAACAGAGCGGGGGGGTTACAATGAGCAGTTCTTC. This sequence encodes CASSLTERGGYNEQFF.

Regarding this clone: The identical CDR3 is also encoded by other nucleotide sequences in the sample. This chain's CDR3 is CASSTTGGGNQPQHF. The CDR3 DNA is TGTGCCAGTAGTACCACAGGGGGCGGCAATCAGCCCCAGCATTTT. This chain joins TRBV19 and TRBJ1-5; 9 nucleotides agree with TRBD1. The CDR3 runs to 15 residues. Unmatched junction bases numbered 3, after V lost 4 bases and J lost 2 bases. CDR1 LNHDA and CDR2 SQIVND come from the germline V gene (reference sequence).

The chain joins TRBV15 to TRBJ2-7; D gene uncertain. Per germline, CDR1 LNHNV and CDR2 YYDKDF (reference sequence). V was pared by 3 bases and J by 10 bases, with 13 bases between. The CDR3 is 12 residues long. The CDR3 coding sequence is TGTGCCACCAGCAGTAACGGTCTCGAACAGTACTTC. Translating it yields CATSSNGLEQYF. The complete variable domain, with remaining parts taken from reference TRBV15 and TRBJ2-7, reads DAMVIQNPRYQVTQFGKPVTLSCSQTLNHNVMYWYQQKSSQAPKLLFHYYDKDFNNEADTPDNFQSRRPNTSFCFLDIRSPGLGDTAMYLCATSSNGLEQYFGPGTRLTVT.

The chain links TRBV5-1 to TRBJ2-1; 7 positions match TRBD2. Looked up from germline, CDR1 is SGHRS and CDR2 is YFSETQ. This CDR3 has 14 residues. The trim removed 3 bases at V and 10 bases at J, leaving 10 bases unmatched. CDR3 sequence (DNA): TGCGCCAGCAGCTGGCCCCGGGAGGTACAGGAGCAGTTCTTC. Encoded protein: CASSWPREVQEQFF.

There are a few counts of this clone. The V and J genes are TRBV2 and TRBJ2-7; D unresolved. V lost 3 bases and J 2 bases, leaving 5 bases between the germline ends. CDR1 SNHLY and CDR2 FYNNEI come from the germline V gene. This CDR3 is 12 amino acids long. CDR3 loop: CASSDRTYEQYF. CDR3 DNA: TGTGCCAGCAGTGACCGTACCTACGAGCAGTACTTC. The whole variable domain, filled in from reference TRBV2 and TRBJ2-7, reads EPEVTQTPSHQVTQMGQEVILRCVPISNHLYFYWYRQILGQKVEFLVSFYNNEISEKSEIFDDQFSVERPDGSNFTLKIRSTKLEDSAMYFCASSDRTYEQYFGPGTRLTVT.

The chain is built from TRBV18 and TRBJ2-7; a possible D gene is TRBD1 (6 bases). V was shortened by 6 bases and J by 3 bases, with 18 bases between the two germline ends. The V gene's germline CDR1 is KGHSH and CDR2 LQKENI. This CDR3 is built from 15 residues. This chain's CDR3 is CASSIGPQGGYEQYF. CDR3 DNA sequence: TGTGCCAGCTCCATCGGCCCCCAAGGGGGCTACGAGCAGTACTTC.

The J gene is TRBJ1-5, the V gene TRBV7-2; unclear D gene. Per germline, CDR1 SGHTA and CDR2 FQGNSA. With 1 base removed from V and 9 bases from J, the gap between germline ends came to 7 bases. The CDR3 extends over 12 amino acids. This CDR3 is CASSLDHRPQHF. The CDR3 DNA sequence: TGTGCCAGCAGCTTAGATCATCGGCCCCAGCATTTT.

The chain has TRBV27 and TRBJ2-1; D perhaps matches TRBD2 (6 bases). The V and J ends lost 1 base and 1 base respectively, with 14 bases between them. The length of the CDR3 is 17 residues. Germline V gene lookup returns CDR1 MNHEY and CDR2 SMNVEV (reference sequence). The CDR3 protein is CASSLYNRDFSYNEQFF. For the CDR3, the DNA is TGTGCCAGCAGTTTATACAACCGGGACTTTTCCTACAATGAGCAGTTCTTC.

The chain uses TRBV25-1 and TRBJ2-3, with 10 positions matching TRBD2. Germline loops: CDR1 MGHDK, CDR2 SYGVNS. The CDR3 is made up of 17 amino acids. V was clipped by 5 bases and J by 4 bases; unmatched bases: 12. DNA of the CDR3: TGTGCCAGCAGTACGTCCAAAGCGGGGGGGCTTTCAGATACGCAGTATTTT. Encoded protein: CASSTSKAGGLSDTQYF.

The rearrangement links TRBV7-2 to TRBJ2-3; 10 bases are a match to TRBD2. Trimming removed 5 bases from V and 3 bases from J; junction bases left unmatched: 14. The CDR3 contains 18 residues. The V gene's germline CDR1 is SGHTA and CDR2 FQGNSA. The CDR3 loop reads CASSPQFLAGVGTDTQYF. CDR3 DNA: TGTGCCAGCAGCCCCCAGTTTCTAGCGGGAGTGGGAACAGATACGCAGTATTTT.

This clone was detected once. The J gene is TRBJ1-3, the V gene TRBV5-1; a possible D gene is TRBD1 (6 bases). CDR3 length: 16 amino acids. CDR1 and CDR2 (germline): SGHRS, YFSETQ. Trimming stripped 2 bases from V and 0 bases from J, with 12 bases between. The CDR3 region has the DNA TGCGCCAGCAGCTTCAGCGGACAGCACTCTGGAAACACCATATATTTT. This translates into CASSFSGQHSGNTIYF.

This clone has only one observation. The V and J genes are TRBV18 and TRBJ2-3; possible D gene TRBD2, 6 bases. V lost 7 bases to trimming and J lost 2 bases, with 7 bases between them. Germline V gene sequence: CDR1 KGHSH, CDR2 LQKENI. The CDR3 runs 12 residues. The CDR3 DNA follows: TGTGCCAGCTTAGCGGCCACAGATACGCAGTATTTT. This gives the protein CASLAATDTQYF.

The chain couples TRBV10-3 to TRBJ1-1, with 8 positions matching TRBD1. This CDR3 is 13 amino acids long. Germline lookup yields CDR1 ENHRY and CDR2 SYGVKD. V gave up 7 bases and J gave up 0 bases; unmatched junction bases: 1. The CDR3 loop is CAIKTGVNTEAFF. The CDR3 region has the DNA TGTGCCATCAAGACAGGGGTGAACACTGAAGCTTTCTTT.

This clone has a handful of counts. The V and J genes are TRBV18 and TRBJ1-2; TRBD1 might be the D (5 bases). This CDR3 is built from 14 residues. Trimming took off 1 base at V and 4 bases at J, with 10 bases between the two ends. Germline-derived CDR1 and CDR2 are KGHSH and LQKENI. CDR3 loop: CASSPLGDLYGYTF. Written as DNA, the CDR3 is TGTGCCAGCTCACCACTGGGGGATCTCTATGGCTACACCTTC.